A selection of T cell receptor beta chains follows, all from one sample in a study of control samples from healthy donors and cancer patients. Profiled with immunoSEQ multiplex PCR; TCRdb holds only in-frame clones, not every one. The sample lists over 50,000 clones; about 80% were seen once. The sequencing sample was made of blood. The receptors were gathered from a man aged 70 or older in good health. CDR3s include the opening cysteine and the closing phenylalanine or tryptophan. The D gene is left open where the match is weak. Clone size is shown for a subset of rows, as once, few, many or a class of expanded clone.

- | TRBJ2-7 | TRBV19 | - | CASSIGGFSYEQYF | TGTGCCAGTAGTATCGGGGGTTTCTCCTACGAGCAGTACTTC
TRBD2 | TRBJ2-1 | TRBV6-1 | - | CASSELPGAGGTTYNEQFF | TGTGCCAGCAGTGAACTCCCCGGGGCGGGAGGCACGACCTACAATGAGCAGTTCTTC
TRBD1 | TRBJ2-5 | TRBV7-3 | - | CASSFAGTGQETQYF | TGTGCCAGCAGCTTCGCCGGGACAGGCCAAGAGACCCAGTACTTC
- | TRBJ2-1 | TRBV30 | once | CACYGVARYNEQFF | TGTGCCTGCTACGGGGTAGCGAGGTACAATGAGCAGTTCTTC
- | TRBJ1-3 | TRBV30 | - | CAWGKGGSGNTIYF | TGTGCCTGGGGGAAAGGGGGTTCTGGAAACACCATATATTTT
TRBD2 | TRBJ2-5 | TRBV2 | - | CASSLAGGKQETQYF | TGTGCCAGCAGTCTAGCGGGGGGGAAGCAAGAGACCCAGTACTTC
- | TRBJ2-5 | TRBV4-2 | few | CASSPFSPALPSAQETQYF | TGTGCCAGCAGCCCCTTTTCTCCGGCCTTACCTAGCGCCCAAGAGACCCAGTACTTC
TRBD2 | TRBJ2-4 | TRBV2 | - | CASSEAPQIAGGRHLAKNIQYF | TGTGCCAGCAGTGAAGCGCCCCAAATAGCGGGGGGCCGACACCTAGCCAAAAACATTCAGTACTTC
TRBD1 | TRBJ2-7 | TRBV10-3 | - | CATMTGGNEQYF | TGTGCCACCATGACAGGGGGTAACGAGCAGTACTTC
- | TRBJ1-1 | TRBV5-4 | - | CASSFFGHMNTEAFF | TGTGCCAGCAGCTTTTTTGGACACATGAACACTGAAGCTTTCTTT
- | TRBJ1-2 | TRBV14 | - | CASSQTGNYGYTF | TGTGCCAGCAGCCAAACAGGGAACTATGGCTACACCTTC
- | TRBJ2-7 | TRBV28 | - | CASSLLLRGHTFSYEQYF | TGTGCCAGCAGTTTATTGTTGAGGGGCCATACCTTCTCCTACGAGCAGTACTTC
TRBD2 | TRBJ2-1 | TRBV7-2 | - | CASSPGLSYNEQFF | TGTGCCAGCAGCCCGGGACTATCCTACAATGAGCAGTTCTTC
TRBD1 | TRBJ1-5 | TRBV7-6 | large | CASSLGTGGNQPQHF | TGTGCCAGCAGCTTGGGGACAGGGGGCAATCAGCCCCAGCATTTT
TRBD1 | TRBJ2-6 | TRBV11-3 | - | CATGQGFFAGANVLTF | TGTGCCACCGGACAGGGATTTTTTGCTGGGGCCAACGTCCTGACTTTC
- | TRBJ1-5 | TRBV6-5 | - | CASSYRVEDQPQHF | TGTGCCAGCAGTTACCGGGTGGAGGATCAGCCCCAGCATTTT
- | TRBJ1-1 | TRBV5-1 | once | CASSFTGNTEAFF | TGCGCCAGCAGCTTCACAGGGAACACTGAAGCTTTCTTT
- | TRBJ2-6 | TRBV7-9 | - | CASSRRGTGANVLTF | TGTGCCAGCAGCCGCAGGGGAACTGGGGCCAACGTCCTGACTTTC
TRBD2 | TRBJ2-1 | TRBV18 | - | CASSPMTSGSSYNEQFF | TGTGCCAGCTCACCAATGACTAGCGGGAGCTCCTACAATGAGCAGTTCTTC
TRBD1 | TRBJ1-1 | TRBV11-2 | - | CASSFGQDWNTEAFF | TGTGCCAGCAGCTTTGGACAGGATTGGAACACTGAAGCTTTCTTT
TRBD1 | TRBJ1-5 | TRBV25-1 | once | CASSAPGQGYQPQHF | TGTGCCAGCAGTGCCCCCGGACAGGGCTATCAGCCCCAGCATTTT
- | TRBJ2-5 | TRBV7-9 | once | CASSPRGPETQYF | TGTGCCAGCAGCCCCCGGGGCCCAGAGACCCAGTACTTC
- | TRBJ1-5 | TRBV7-9 | - | CASSSSNQGNQPQHF | TGTGCCAGCAGCTCATCAAACCAGGGGAATCAGCCCCAGCATTTT
- | TRBJ2-7 | TRBV5-5 | - | CASSLFRGGSEQYF | TGTGCCAGCAGCTTGTTCAGGGGAGGGAGTGAGCAGTACTTC
- | TRBJ1-6 | TRBV6-5 | once | CASREDGYSPLHF | TGTGCCAGCAGGGAGGACGGCTATTCACCCCTCCACTTT
- | TRBJ1-2 | TRBV12-3/TRBV12-4 | - | CASSSHRGGYTF | TGTGCCAGCAGTTCTCACCGAGGTGGCTACACCTTC
TRBD2 | TRBJ2-3 | TRBV29-1 | - | CSAASGPSSTDTQYF | TGCAGCGCCGCTAGCGGACCCTCTAGCACAGATACGCAGTATTTT
TRBD2 | TRBJ2-1 | TRBV7-8 | - | CASSQSGRTYNEQFF | TGTGCCAGCAGCCAGAGCGGGAGGACTTACAATGAGCAGTTCTTC
- | TRBJ2-1 | TRBV7-7 | - | CASSSGLYNEQFF | TGTGCCAGCAGCTCGGGACTCTACAATGAGCAGTTCTTC
- | TRBJ1-1 | TRBV12-3/TRBV12-4 | - | CASSLSGEAFF | TGTGCCAGCAGCCTATCAGGGGAGGCTTTCTTT
- | TRBJ2-1 | TRBV6-1 | - | CASSETPLGTFYNEQFF | TGTGCCAGCAGTGAAACCCCCCTCGGGACATTCTACAATGAGCAGTTCTTC
- | TRBJ1-2 | TRBV5-4 | - | CASSLGNYGYTF | TGTGCCAGCAGCTTGGGGAACTATGGCTACACCTTC
TRBD2 | TRBJ2-4 | TRBV3-1/TRBV3-2 | few | CASSQDHPAGGRLAKNIQYF | TGTGCCAGCAGCCAAGATCATCCGGCGGGGGGGAGACTAGCCAAAAACATTCAGTACTTC
- | TRBJ2-7 | TRBV20-1 | - | CSAPDFPEQYF | TGCAGTGCTCCTGACTTCCCCGAGCAGTACTTC
- | TRBJ1-1 | TRBV28 | - | CASTLGDSVLFF | TGTGCCAGCACCCTGGGCGATTCAGTACTTTTCTTT
TRBD1 | TRBJ1-4 | TRBV2 | few | CASRPGGWEEKLFF | TGTGCCAGCAGGCCAGGGGGCTGGGAGGAAAAACTGTTTTTT
- | TRBJ2-2 | TRBV3-1/TRBV3-2 | few | CASSPRYPGPGELFF | TGTGCCAGCAGCCCCAGATACCCGGGGCCCGGGGAGCTGTTTTTT
- | TRBJ1-4 | TRBV7-2 | - | CASSLVQAEKLFF | TGTGCCAGCAGCTTAGTTCAGGCTGAAAAACTGTTTTTT
- | TRBJ1-3 | TRBV6-5 | - | CASSPRQSSGNTIYF | TGTGCCAGCAGCCCACGACAGAGCTCTGGAAACACCATATATTTT
- | TRBJ2-2 | TRBV9 | - | CASSPGPGGAGELFF | TGTGCCAGCAGCCCCGGGCCAGGCGGGGCCGGGGAGCTGTTTTTT
- | TRBJ2-1 | TRBV6-6 | - | CASSALNEQFF | TGTGCCAGCAGTGCCCTCAATGAGCAGTTCTTC
- | TRBJ2-2 | TRBV7-9 | - | CASSRGDWRRTGELFF | TGTGCCAGCAGCCGAGGGGACTGGAGGAGAACCGGGGAGCTGTTTTTT
- | TRBJ1-5 | TRBV19 | - | CASSRRGQVGQPQHF | TGTGCCAGTAGTCGGCGGGGTCAAGTCGGTCAGCCCCAGCATTTT
TRBD2 | TRBJ2-7 | TRBV5-6 | - | CASSSGLAGDRMYF | TGTGCCAGCAGCTCAGGACTAGCGGGGGACCGGATGTACTTC
TRBD1 | TRBJ2-2 | TRBV9 | - | CASSDDRAPNTGELFF | TGTGCCAGCAGCGACGACAGGGCTCCGAACACCGGGGAGCTGTTTTTT
TRBD2 | TRBJ2-1 | TRBV6-6 | - | CASSFTSGGYNEQFF | TGTGCCAGCAGTTTCACTAGCGGGGGCTACAATGAGCAGTTCTTC
TRBD2 | TRBJ2-1 | TRBV11-2 | - | CASSLRGRQRDEQFF | TGTGCCAGCAGCTTACGCGGGAGGCAGAGGGATGAGCAGTTCTTC
TRBD1 | TRBJ1-2 | TRBV18 | - | CASSPRTGVDNYGYTF | TGTGCCAGCTCACCGCGGACAGGAGTCGATAACTATGGCTACACCTTC
- | TRBJ1-1 | TRBV5-6 | - | CASSLYRNTEAFF | TGTGCCAGCAGCTTGTACAGGAACACTGAAGCTTTCTTT
- | TRBJ2-2 | TRBV11-2 | few | CASSSLKGIPGELFF | TGTGCCAGCAGTTCCCTAAAAGGGATTCCCGGGGAGCTGTTTTTT
- | TRBJ2-5 | TRBV2 | - | CASSESGRGVETQYF | TGTGCCAGCAGTGAAAGTGGCAGGGGAGTCGAGACCCAGTACTTC
- | TRBJ1-2 | TRBV5-1 | - | CASSLDAEGYTF | TGCGCCAGCAGCTTGGATGCAGAAGGCTACACCTTC
- | TRBJ2-7 | TRBV11-2 | - | CASSSMIRRPLEEQYF | TGTGCCAGCAGCTCTATGATTCGCAGGCCGCTCGAAGAGCAGTACTTC
- | TRBJ2-5 | TRBV7-3 | once | CASSLGGGPETQYF | TGTGCCAGCAGCTTAGGAGGGGGGCCAGAGACCCAGTACTTC
TRBD2 | TRBJ2-5 | TRBV7-2 | - | CASSFAPRRLALETQYF | TGTGCCAGCAGCTTTGCGCCCAGGCGACTAGCGTTAGAGACCCAGTACTTC
- | TRBJ1-6 | TRBV11-2 | - | CASSTQGRSSPLHF | TGTGCCAGCAGCACTCAGGGAAGGAGTTCACCCCTCCACTTT
TRBD2 | TRBJ2-1 | TRBV2 | few | CASSEKISGLAGVRSYNEQFF | TGTGCCAGCAGTGAAAAGATTTCGGGACTAGCGGGGGTACGCTCCTACAATGAGCAGTTCTTC
- | TRBJ1-2 | TRBV24-1 | - | CATSDPLKDGYTF | TGTGCCACCAGTGATCCCCTAAAGGATGGCTACACCTTC